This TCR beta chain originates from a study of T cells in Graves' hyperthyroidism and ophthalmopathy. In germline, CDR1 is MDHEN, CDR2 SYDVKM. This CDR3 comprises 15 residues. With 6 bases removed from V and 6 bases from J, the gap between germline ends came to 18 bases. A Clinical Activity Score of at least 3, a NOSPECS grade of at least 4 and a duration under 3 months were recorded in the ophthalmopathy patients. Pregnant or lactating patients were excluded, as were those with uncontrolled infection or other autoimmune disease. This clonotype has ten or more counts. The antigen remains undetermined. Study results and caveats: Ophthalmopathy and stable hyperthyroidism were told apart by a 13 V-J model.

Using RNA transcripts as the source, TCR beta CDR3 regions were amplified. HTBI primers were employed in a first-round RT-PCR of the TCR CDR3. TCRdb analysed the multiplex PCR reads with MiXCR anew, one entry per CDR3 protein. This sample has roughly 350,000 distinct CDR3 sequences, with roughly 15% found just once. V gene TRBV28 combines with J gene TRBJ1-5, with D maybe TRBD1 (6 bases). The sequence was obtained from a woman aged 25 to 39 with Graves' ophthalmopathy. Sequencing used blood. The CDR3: CASSLPGGLGQPQHF. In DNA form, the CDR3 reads TGTGCCAGCAGCCTTCCCGGGGGGCTTGGTCAGCCCCAGCATTTT.